This T cell receptor beta chain was profiled in a study of T-cell memory formation after mild COVID-19 (TCRdb year 2021). In terms of the full investigation: TCR sequence clusters from the two donors were found to be largely donor specific. T-cell clones expanding and contracting after mild COVID-19 in two donors were tracked by longitudinal TCRalpha and TCRbeta repertoire sequencing. Two young, previously healthy adult volunteers made up the cohort, one male and one female.

Here is what the overall study found, with its caveats: Contracting CD4+ clones were found mainly in CM and EM memory subsets, while CD8+ clones were enriched in EMRA. Some responding clones were detected in pre-infection memory, which suggested that pre-existing cross-reactive memory T cells had joined the SARS-CoV-2 response. The study included only a couple of mild cases, and larger cohorts that include severe cases with pre-infection samples were judged to be necessary. SARS-CoV-2 specificity of the second-wave clones peaking on day 37 was not confirmed. Clones contracting from day 15 to 85 had balanced CD4/CD8 phenotypes, while a second wave expanding from day 15 to 37 was biased towards CD4+.

Ficoll-Paque density gradient centrifugation was the method used to isolate PBMCs. Comments on this clonotype: No cognate antigen has been identified for it. No per-base quality is available; no much larger clone lies one base away.

The CDR3 has 19 amino acids, counting the end cysteine and phenylalanine. Only CDR3 DNA is held: 57 bases, read in frame from base 1. CDR1 is given as GTSNPN and CDR2 as SVGIG, both from the germline V gene (reference sequence). The V and J ends are trimmed by 0 bases and 2 bases, leaving 20 bases between them. Instrument used: Illumina NovaSeq 6000. TCRalpha and TCRbeta cDNA libraries were constructed by 5'RACE with constant-segment primers, with sample barcodes and unique molecular identifiers being introduced. RNA was extracted from every sample with Trizol reagent. Library amplification was performed in two PCR steps, and a second sample barcode and Illumina TruSeq adapters were introduced in the second step. Sequencing of the libraries was done on an Illumina NovaSeq, producing 2 x 150 bp paired-end reads. Per the original workflow: Demultiplexing of reads and collapsing into UMI-guided consensus sequences were performed with migec v1.2.7. Using mixcr v2.1.11, UMI consensuses were aligned to TRA and TRB V and J templates and then assembled into clonotypes. Expanded or contracted clonotypes were those called significant by both edgeR and NoisET, with noise models trained on biological replicates. For edgeR calls, a false discovery rate-adjusted p below 0.01 and a log2 fold-change threshold of 1 were applied. As an exploratory analysis of dynamics, max-normalized trajectories of the 1000 most abundant clonotypes were examined by PCA with hierarchical clustering. Separately sequenced CD4+ and CD8+ repertoires were used to assign the CD4 or CD8 phenotype of responding clones. TCRdb redid the processing of the public reads, applying fastp at Q25 and MiXCR, and retained in-frame beta chains. Rows with a matching CDR3 protein are joined into one entry that keeps the most common DNA and genes. The V and J calls reflect TCRdb's pipeline rather than the authors' work. For this sample there are 140,000 to 150,000 distinct CDR3 sequences; over 6% appear just once. Clones ranked in the top ten supply 2% to 2.5% of the sample.

The TCR originated in an adult woman who had mild COVID-19 (a few samples of this study predate the infection). The sample titles of this study are shuffled in the database, so cell type and time point are left out; the donor was told from shared clones. In this chain, TRBV30 is recombined with TRBJ2-6; the D call could be TRBD1 or TRBD2, with each sharing 5 bases. What was sequenced was PBMCs or a T cell subset sorted from them (not recorded which). The nucleotide sequence reads as follows: TGTGCCTGGAGTGTGTCAAATCCGGGACGCCGGCCTGGGGCCAACGTCCTGACTTTC. Translation gives CAWSVSNPGRRPGANVLTF. The full variable domain, with segments outside the CDR3 supplied by the reference TRBV30 and TRBJ2-6 proteins, appears as SQTIHQWPATLVQPVGSPLSLECTVEGTSNPNLYWYRQAAGRGLQLLFYSVGIGQISSEVPQNLSASRPQDRQFILSSKKLLLSDSGFYLCAWSVSNPGRRPGANVLTFGAGSRLTVL.